This TCR beta chain originates from a study of T cells after yellow fever vaccination. The wider study: Separation of EM, EMRA, CM and Tscm memory subsets by sorting relied on CD3, CD45RA, CCR7 and CD95.

Overall study findings and caveats: A large majority of primary-vaccination clones showed up again after the booster (approximately 96% CD4, around 88% CD8).

Trimming shortened V by 4 bases and J by 3 bases, and 15 bases separated the two germline ends. The CDR3 extends over 14 amino acids. Germline V gene data show CDR1 as DFQATT and CDR2 as SNEGSKA (reference sequence). This clonotype showed up many times. The 5'RACE template-switching step produced TCR cDNA and added a universal primer site and UMIs. TCRdb independently ran MiXCR on the 5' RACE reads; one entry per CDR3 protein. The table records 20,000 to 30,000 distinct CDR3 sequences, roughly 4.7% of them present only once. This receptor was taken from a man aged 18 to 30 who received the YFV17D yellow fever vaccine. Sequencing was performed on PBMCs, either bulk or a sorted T-cell subset (CD4+, CD8+, memory, or dextramer-sorted; not recorded which), taken on the day of the yellow fever booster vaccination. J is TRBJ2-5 and V is TRBV20-1; a weak D match, TRBD1 (6 bases). DNA for the CDR3: TGCAGTGCTACAACCGGGACATCCGAAGAGACCCAGTACTTC. The encoded protein is CSATTGTSEETQYF.